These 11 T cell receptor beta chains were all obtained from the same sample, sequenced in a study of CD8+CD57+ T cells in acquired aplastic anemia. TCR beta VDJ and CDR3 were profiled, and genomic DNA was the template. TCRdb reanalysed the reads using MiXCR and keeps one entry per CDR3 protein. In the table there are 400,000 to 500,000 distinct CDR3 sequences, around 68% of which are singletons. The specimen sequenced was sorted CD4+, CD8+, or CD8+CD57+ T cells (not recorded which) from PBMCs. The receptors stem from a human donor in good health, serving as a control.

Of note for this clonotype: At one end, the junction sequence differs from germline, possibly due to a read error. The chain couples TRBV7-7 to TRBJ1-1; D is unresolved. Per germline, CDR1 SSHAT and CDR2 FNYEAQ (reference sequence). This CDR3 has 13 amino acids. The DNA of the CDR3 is TGTGCTAGCAGCTTGGGGATTGGGAAAGAAGCTTTCTTT. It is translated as CASSLGIGKEAFF.

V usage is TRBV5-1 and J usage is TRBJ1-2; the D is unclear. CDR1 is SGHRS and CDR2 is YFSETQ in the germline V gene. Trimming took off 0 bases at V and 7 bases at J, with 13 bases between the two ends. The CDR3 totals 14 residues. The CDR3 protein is CASSLDGGSVGYTF. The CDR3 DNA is TGCGCCAGCAGCTTGGATGGCGGATCGGTTGGCTACACCTTC.

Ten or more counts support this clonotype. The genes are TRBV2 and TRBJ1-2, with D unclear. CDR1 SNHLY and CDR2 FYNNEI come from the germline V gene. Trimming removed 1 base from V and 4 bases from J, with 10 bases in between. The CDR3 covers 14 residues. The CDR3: CASSEVGQIYGYTF. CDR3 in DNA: TGTGCCAGCAGTGAAGTAGGGCAGATCTATGGCTACACCTTC.

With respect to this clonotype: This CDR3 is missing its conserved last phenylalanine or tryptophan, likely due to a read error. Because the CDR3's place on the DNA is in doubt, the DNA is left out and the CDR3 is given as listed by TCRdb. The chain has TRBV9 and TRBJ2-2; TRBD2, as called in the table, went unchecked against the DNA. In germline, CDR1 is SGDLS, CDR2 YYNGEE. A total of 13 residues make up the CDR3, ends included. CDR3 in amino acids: CASSVGQSPNTGD.

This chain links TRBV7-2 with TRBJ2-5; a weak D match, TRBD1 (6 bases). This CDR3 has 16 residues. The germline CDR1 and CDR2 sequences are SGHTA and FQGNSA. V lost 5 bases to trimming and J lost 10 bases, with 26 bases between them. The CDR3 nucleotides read TGTGCCAGCAGCGTACAGGGTTGGGCTTCACCCCTCCACCAGTACTTC. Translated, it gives CASSVQGWASPLHQYF. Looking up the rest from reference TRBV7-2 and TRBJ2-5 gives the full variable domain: GAGVSQSPSNKVTEKGKDVELRCDPISGHTALYWYRQSLGQGLEFLIYFQGNSAPDKSGLPSDRFSAERTGGSVSTLTIQRTQQEDSAVYLCASSVQGWASPLHQYFGPGTRLLVL.

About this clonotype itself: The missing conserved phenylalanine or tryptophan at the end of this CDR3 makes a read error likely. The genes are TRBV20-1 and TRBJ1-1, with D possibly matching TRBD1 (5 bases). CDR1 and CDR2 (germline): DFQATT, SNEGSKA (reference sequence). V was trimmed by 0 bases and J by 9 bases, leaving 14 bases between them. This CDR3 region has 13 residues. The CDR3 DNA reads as TGCAGTGCTAGAGACCACGGGGACGAGCAAGCTTTCCTT. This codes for CSARDHGDEQAFL.

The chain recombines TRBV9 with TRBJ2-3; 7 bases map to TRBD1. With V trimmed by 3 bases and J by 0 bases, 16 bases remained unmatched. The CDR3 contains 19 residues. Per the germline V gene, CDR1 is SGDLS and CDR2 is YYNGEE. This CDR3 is CASSETGATGELSTDTQYF. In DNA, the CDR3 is TGTGCCAGCAGCGAAACAGGGGCGACCGGGGAGCTGAGCACAGATACGCAGTATTTT.

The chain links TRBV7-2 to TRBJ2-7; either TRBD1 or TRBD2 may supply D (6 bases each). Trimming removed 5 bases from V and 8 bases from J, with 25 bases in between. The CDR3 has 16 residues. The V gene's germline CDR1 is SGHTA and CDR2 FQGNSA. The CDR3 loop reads CASSPGEGGNSPQQYF. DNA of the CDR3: TGTGCCAGCAGCCCGGGCGAGGGGGGTAATTCACCCCAGCAGTACTTC.

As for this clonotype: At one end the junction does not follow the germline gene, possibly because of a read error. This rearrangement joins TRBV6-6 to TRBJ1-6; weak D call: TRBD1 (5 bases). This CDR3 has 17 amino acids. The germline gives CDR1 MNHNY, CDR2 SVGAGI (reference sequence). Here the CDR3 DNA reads TGCGCCAGCCTTTACGCGGAGGGACGCTCCTATAATTCACCCCTCCACTTT. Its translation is CASLYAEGRSYNSPLHF.

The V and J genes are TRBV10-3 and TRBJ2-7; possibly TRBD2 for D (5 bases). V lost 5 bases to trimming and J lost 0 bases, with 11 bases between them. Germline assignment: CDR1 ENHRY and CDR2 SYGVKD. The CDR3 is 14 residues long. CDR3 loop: CAISRVGDSYEQYF. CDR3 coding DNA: TGTGCCATCAGTAGAGTCGGGGACTCCTACGAGCAGTACTTC.

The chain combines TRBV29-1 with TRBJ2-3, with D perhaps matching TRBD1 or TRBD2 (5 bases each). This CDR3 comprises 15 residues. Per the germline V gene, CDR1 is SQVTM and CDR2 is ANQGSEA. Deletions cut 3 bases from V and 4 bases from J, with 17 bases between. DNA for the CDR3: TGCAGCGTTGATGGCCTTAGAGGGGCTGCAGATACGCAGTATTTT. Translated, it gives CSVDGLRGAADTQYF.